This T cell receptor beta chain emerged from a study of CD8 T cells in ankylosing spondylitis. Only a few counts were recorded for this clonotype. Its antigen is undetermined. Study results and caveats: Reported data indicate significant enrichment of disease-linked clones within matched ankylosing spondylitis synovial fluid. Blood of patients with ankylosing spondylitis appeared to be characterized by a TCR beta motif of roughly eight highly homologous variants. CD8+ disease-linked clones were present at relatively low frequencies in blood. Earlier studies detected some motif variants in reactive arthritis synovial fluid and blood.

The germline gives CDR1 DFQATT, CDR2 SNEGSKA (reference sequence). Trimming removed 4 bases at V and 7 bases at J, with 17 bases between. CDR3 length: 14 residues. 5'-RACE, quantitative and with molecular barcodes, yielded the TCR beta libraries. TCRdb analysed the 5' RACE reads with MiXCR anew, one entry per CDR3 protein. The sample lists about 400,000 distinct CDR3 sequences; around 24% were seen once. Sequencing input: blood, either unsorted or a sorted T cell fraction (not recorded which). This clonotype was obtained from a male donor with ankylosing spondylitis. J is TRBJ2-1 and V is TRBV20-1; a weak D match, TRBD2 (5 bases). The CDR3 spells CSATRGKIWNEQFF. In DNA, the CDR3 is TGCAGTGCTACCCGGGGAAAGATCTGGAATGAGCAGTTCTTC.